Listed below are T cell receptor beta chains from one sample, sequenced in a study of CD4 T cell repertoires in COVID-19. Sequencing was performed with immunoSEQ multiplex PCR; in TCRdb, only in-frame clones are kept and a portion is missing. The sample includes approximately 79,000 clones, about 83% of them seen just once. Here the sequenced sample was CD4+ T cells from peripheral blood, taken after recovery from COVID-19. These receptors originate from a human donor who had COVID-19. CDR3s include the opening cysteine and the closing phenylalanine or tryptophan. Clone size, where shown, is once, few, many, or a class for clones that have expanded.

TRBV3-1/TRBV3-2 | . | CASSLTSGTASSTSGLVF
TRBV28 | few | CASRNRFAQYF
TRBV9 | . | CASSVELPRGTDTQYF
TRBV6-5 | . | CASSYSGGSSYTF
TRBV18 | . | CASSPDSPPNNEQFF
TRBV6-1 | . | CASSDPGGAVKNIQYF
TRBV10-2 | once | CATYAATSGPNEQFF
TRBV27 | . | CASSYSPRTGMRNTEAFF
TRBV27 | . | CASSLVWDRGYEQYF
TRBV6-5 | many | CASTWEQGANYGYTF
TRBV2 | . | CASSPGRYGYTF
TRBV12-3/TRBV12-4 | . | CASSFVGNQPQHF